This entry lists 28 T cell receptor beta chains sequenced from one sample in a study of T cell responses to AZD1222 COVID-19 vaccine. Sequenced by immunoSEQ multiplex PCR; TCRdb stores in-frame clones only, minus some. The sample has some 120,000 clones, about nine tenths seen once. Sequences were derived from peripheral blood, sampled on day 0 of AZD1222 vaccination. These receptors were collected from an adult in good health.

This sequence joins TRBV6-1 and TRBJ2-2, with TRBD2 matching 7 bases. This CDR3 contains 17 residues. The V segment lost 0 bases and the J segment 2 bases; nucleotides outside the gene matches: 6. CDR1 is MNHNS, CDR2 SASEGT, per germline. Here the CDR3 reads CASSEALRGVNTGELFF. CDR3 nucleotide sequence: TGTGCCAGCAGTGAAGCGCTTCGGGGGGTAAACACCGGGGAGCTGTTTTTT.

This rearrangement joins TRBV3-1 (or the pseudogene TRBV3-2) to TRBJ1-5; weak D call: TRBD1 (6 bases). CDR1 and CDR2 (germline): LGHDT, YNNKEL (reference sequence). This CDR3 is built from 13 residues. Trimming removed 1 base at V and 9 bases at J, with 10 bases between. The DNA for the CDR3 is TGTGCCAGCAGCCAAGTCCCCAGGGGGCCCCAGCATTTT. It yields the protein CASSQVPRGPQHF.

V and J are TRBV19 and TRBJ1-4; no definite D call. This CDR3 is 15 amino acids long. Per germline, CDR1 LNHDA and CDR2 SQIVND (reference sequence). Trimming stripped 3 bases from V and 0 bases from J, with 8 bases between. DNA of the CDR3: TGTGCCAGTAGTATGTTGGGAGCAACTAATGAAAAACTGTTTTTT. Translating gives CASSMLGATNEKLFF.

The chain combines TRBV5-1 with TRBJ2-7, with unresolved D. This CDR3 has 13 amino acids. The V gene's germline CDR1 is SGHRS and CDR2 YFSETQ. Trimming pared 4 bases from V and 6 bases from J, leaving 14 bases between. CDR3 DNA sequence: TGCGCCAGCAGCCCTCTAGGATCCGCCGAGCAGTACTTC. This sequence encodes CASSPLGSAEQYF.

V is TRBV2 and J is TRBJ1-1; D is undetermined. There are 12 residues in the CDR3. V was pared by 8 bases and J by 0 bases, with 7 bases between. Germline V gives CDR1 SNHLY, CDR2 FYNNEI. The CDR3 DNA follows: TGTGCCAGCCGGAGAATGAACACTGAAGCTTTCTTT. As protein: CASRRMNTEAFF.

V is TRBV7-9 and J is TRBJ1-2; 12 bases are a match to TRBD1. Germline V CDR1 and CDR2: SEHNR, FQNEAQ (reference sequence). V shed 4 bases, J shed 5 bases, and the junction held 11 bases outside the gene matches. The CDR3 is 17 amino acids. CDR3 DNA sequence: TGTGCCAGCAGCTCCCCCCCGGGGACAGGGGGCTGGTATGGCTACACCTTC. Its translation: CASSSPPGTGGWYGYTF. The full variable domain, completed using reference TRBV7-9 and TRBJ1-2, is DTGVSQNPRHKITKRGQNVTFRCDPISEHNRLYWYRQTLGQGPEFLTYFQNEAQLEKSRLLSDRFSAERPKGSFSTLEIQRTEQGDSAMYLCASSSPPGTGGWYGYTFGSGTRLTVV.

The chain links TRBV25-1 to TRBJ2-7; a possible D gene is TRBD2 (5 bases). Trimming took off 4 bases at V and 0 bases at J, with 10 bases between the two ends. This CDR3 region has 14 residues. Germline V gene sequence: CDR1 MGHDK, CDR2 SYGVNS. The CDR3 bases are TGTGCCAGCAGTGGTGGAGGTAGCTCCTACGAGCAGTACTTC. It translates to CASSGGGSSYEQYF.

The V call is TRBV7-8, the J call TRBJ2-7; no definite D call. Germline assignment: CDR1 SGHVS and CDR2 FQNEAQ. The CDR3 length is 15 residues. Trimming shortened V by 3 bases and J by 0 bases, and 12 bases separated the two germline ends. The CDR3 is CASSFRPFDSYEQYF. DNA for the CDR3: TGTGCCAGCAGCTTCCGCCCCTTTGACTCCTACGAGCAGTACTTC.

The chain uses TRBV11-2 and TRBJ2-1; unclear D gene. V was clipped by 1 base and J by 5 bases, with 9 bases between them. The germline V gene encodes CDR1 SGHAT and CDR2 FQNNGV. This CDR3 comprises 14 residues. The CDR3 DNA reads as TGTGCCAGCAGCTTAGCTATTGAGAACAATGAGCAGTTCTTC. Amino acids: CASSLAIENNEQFF.

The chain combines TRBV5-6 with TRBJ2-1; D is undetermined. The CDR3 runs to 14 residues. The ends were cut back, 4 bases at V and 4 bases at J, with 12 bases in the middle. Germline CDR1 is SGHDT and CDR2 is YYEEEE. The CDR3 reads CASSPEIIYNEQFF. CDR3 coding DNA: TGTGCCAGCAGCCCCGAGATTATATACAATGAGCAGTTCTTC.

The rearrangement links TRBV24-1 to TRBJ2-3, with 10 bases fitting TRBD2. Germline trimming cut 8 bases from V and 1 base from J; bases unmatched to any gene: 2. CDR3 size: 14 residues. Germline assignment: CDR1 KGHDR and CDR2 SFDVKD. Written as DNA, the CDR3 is TGTGCCACCATGGGGACTAGCGGCACAGATACGCAGTATTTT. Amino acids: CATMGTSGTDTQYF.

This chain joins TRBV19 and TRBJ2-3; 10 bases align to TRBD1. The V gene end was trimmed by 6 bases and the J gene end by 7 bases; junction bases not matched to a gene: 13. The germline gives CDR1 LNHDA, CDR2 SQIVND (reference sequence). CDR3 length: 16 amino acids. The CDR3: CASRKAWDRGEYTQYF. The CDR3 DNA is TGTGCCAGTAGAAAGGCTTGGGACAGGGGTGAATATACGCAGTATTTT.

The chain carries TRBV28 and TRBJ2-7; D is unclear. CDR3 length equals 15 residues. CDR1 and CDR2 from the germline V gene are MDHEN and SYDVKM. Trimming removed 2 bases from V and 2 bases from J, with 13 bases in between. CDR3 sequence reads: CASSLILPATYEQYF. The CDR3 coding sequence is TGTGCCAGCAGTTTAATCCTTCCTGCAACCTACGAGCAGTACTTC.

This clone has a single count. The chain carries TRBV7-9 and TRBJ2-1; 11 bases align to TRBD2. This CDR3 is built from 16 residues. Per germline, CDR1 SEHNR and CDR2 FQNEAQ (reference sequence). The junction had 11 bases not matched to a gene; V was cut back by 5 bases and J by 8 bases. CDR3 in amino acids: CASSPTRLAGIDEQFF. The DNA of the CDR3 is TGTGCCAGCAGCCCAACCCGACTAGCGGGAATCGATGAGCAGTTCTTC.

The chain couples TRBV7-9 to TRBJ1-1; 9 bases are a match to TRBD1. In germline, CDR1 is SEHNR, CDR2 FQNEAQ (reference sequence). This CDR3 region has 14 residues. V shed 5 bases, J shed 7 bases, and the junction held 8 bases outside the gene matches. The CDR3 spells CASSMGQGSSEAFF. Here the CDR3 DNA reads TGTGCCAGCAGCATGGGACAGGGCTCGAGTGAAGCTTTCTTT.

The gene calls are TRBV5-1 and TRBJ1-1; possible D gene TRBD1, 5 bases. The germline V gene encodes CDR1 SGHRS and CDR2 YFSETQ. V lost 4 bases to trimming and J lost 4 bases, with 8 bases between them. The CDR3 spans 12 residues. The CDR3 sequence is CASSQGVTEAFF. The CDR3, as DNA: TGCGCCAGCAGCCAAGGGGTCACTGAAGCTTTCTTT.

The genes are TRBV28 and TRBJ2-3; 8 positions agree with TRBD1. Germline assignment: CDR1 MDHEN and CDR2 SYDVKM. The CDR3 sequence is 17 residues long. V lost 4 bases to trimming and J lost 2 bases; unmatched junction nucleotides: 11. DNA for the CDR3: TGTGCCAGCAGTTCCCTCGGACAGGGACACAACACAGATACGCAGTATTTT. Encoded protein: CASSSLGQGHNTDTQYF.

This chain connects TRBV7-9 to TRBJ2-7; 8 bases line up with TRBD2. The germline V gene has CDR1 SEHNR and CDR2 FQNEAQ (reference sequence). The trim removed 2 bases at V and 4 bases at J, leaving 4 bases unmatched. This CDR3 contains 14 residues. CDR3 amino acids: CASSLSGSKYEQYF. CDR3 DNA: TGTGCCAGCAGCTTAAGCGGGAGTAAGTACGAGCAGTACTTC.

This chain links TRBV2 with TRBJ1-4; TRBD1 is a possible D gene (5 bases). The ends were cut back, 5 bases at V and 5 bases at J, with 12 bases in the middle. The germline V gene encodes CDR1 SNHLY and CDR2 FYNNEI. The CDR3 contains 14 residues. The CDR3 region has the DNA TGTGCCAGCAGTAACCGGGACTGGAATGAAAAACTGTTTTTT. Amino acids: CASSNRDWNEKLFF.

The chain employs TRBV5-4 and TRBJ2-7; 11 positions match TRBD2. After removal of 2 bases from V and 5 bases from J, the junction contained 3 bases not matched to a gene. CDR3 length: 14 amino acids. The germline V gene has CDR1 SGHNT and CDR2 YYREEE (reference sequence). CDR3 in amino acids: CASSFTSGSDEQYF. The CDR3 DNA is TGTGCCAGCAGCTTCACTAGCGGGAGTGACGAGCAGTACTTC.

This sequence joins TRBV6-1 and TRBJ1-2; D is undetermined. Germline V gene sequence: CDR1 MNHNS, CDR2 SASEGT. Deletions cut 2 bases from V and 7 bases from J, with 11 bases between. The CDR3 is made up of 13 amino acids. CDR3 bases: TGTGCCAGCAGTGAACCGCGCCGGCGTGGCTACACCTTC. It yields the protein CASSEPRRRGYTF.

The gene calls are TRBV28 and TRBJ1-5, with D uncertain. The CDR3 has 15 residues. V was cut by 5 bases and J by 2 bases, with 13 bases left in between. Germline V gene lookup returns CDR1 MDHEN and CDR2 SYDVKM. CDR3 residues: CASSPTLSGNQPQHF. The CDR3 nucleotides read TGTGCCAGCAGTCCCACCTTGTCGGGCAATCAGCCCCAGCATTTT.

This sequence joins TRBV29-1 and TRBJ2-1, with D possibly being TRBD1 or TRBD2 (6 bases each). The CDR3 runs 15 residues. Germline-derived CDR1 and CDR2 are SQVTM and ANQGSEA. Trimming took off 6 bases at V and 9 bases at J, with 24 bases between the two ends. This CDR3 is CSVLRRGDIRGEQFF. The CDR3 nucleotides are TGCAGCGTCCTCAGACGCGGGGACATAAGAGGTGAGCAGTTCTTC.

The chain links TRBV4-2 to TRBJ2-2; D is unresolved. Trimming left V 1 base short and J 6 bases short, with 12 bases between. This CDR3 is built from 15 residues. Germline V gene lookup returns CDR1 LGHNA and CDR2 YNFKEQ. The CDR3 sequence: CASSQVIGVAGELFF. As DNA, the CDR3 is TGTGCCAGCAGCCAAGTAATAGGCGTGGCCGGGGAGCTGTTTTTT.

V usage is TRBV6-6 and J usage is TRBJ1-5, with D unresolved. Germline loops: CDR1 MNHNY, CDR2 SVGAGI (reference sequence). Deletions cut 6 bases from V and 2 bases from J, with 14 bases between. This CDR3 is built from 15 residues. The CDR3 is CASRIGSRRNQPQHF. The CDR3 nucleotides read TGTGCCAGCAGGATAGGGAGCCGACGCAATCAGCCCCAGCATTTT.

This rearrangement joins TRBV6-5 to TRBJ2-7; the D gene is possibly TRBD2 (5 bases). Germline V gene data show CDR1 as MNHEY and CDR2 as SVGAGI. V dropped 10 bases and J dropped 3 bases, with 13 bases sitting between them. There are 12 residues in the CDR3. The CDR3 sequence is CATRPRVYEQYF. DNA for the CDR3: TGTGCCACACGACCGAGGGTCTACGAGCAGTACTTC.

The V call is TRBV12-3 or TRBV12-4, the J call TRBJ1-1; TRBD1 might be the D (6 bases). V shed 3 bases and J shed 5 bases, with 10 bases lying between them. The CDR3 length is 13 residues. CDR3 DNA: TGTGCCAGCAGTTTTCACAGGGTTACTGAAGCTTTCTTT. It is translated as CASSFHRVTEAFF.

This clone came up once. The CDR3 DNA reads as TGTGCCAGCAGCTCAAGCAGCGGTACCACAGATACGCAGTATTTT. It specifies CASSSSSGTTDTQYF. V and J are TRBV11-3 and TRBJ2-3, with a possible D match to TRBD2 (5 bases). V shed 4 bases and J shed 2 bases, with 13 bases lying between them. CDR3 length: 15 residues. Per the germline V gene, CDR1 is SGHNT and CDR2 is YENEEA.